These T cell receptor beta chains were read from a single sample in a study of blood T cell repertoires in COVID-19. Clones were sequenced by immunoSEQ multiplex PCR, and TCRdb holds only the in-frame ones, with some missing. The top ten hold approximately 1.5% of the sample, which has under 450,000 clones, about 89% seen once. Sequencing used peripheral blood. The source is a woman aged 35 to 49 with COVID-19, enrolled during active disease. The CDR3 runs from the conserved cysteine through the conserved F or W. D genes are given only for firm matches. Clone size is stated in some rows and not others, as once, few, many or a class when expanded.

TRBD1,.,TRBJ1-5,TRBV6-2/TRBV6-3,TGTGCCAGCAGTTATCTGACAGGGAATCAGCCCCAGCATTTT,CASSYLTGNQPQHF
TRBD1,.,TRBJ2-7,TRBV10-3,TGTGCCATCTCTCAGGGGGCAAACGACTACGAGCAGTACTTC,CAISQGANDYEQYF
.,once,TRBJ2-1,TRBV29-1,TGCAGCGCCCCCCTACAGAGCTCCTACAATGAGCAGTTCTTC,CSAPLQSSYNEQFF
.,.,TRBJ1-2,TRBV5-4,TGTGCCAGCAGCTCTGGTGGGGCCTATGCAGCAAACTATGGCTACACCTTC,CASSSGGAYAANYGYTF
.,once,TRBJ1-1,TRBV28,TGTGCCAGCAGTTTGAGCTTGAACACTGAAGCTTTCTTT,CASSLSLNTEAFF
TRBD2,once,TRBJ2-7,TRBV28,TGTGCCAGCAGTAGTTTACCCGGGACTAGCGGGGGGCTCTACGAGCAGTACTTC,CASSSLPGTSGGLYEQYF
TRBD1,.,TRBJ1-4,TRBV3-1/TRBV3-2,TGTGCCAGCAGCCACAGGGGGCTTAGAGCTAATGAAAAACTGTTTTTT,CASSHRGLRANEKLFF
.,.,TRBJ1-1,TRBV29-1,TGCAGCGTTGTTCGGGGGGCTTTGAACACTGAAGCTTTCTTT,CSVVRGALNTEAFF
TRBD1,.,TRBJ2-2,TRBV19,TGTGCCAGTAGTATAGCGGGACAGGACGTTACCGGGGAGCTGTTTTTT,CASSIAGQDVTGELFF
.,.,TRBJ1-3,TRBV29-1,TGCAGCGTTGAAGGTCTCGGGAGGTCGGGCTCTGGAAACACCATATATTTT,CSVEGLGRSGSGNTIYF
TRBD2,.,TRBJ2-3,TRBV4-1,TGCGCCAGCACCGCGGTGGCCGCGGGACTAGCGTTCACAGATACGCAGTATTTT,CASTAVAAGLAFTDTQYF